This TCR beta chain was documented in a study of cytomegalovirus exposure and HLA in healthy donors. Donors counted as nominally healthy when sampled, yet unrecorded immune exposures were likely. Primers for the PCR totalled 60 Vbeta and 13 Jbeta. TCRdb keeps only in-frame clones here, not all; method: immunoSEQ multiplex PCR. The data hold about 110,000 clones, with 65% to 80% observed a single time. The study's findings and limits: Per published accounts, TCR beta sequences correctly predicted the HLA-A and HLA-B alleles of most subjects. CMV serostatus was the only recorded immune exposure for donors.

Only one count was recorded for this clone. The antigen remains undetermined. The trim removed 1 base at V and 2 bases at J, leaving 1 base unmatched. CDR1 and CDR2 from the germline V gene are MDHEN and SYDVKM. CDR3 length equals 15 residues. J is TRBJ2-2 and V is TRBV28; TRBD2 matches at 7 bases. The TCR sequence derives from a woman in her 40s in good health and CMV-seronegative. The specimen sequenced was PBMCs. The CDR3 DNA reads TGTGCCAGCAGTTTATCGGGGGGAAACACCGGGGAGCTGTTTTTT. Translated: CASSLSGGNTGELFF.